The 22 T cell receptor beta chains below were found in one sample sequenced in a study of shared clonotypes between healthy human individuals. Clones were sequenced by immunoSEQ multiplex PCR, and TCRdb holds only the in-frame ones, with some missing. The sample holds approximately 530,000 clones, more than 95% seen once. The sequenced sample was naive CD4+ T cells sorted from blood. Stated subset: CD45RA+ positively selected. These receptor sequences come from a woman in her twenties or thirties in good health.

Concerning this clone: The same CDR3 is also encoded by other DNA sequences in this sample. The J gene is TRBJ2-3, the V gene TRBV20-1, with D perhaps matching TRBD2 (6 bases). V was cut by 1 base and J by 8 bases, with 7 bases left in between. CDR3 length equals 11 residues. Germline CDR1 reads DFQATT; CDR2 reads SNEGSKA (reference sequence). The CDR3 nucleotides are TGCAGTGCTAGAGTGGGGGGTACGCAGTATTTT. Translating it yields CSARVGGTQYF.

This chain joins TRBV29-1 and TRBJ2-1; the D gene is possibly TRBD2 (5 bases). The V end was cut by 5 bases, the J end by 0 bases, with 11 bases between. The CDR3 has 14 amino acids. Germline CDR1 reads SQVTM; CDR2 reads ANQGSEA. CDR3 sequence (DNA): TGCAGCGTTTCGGTGAGGGACTCCTACAATGAGCAGTTCTTC. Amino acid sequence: CSVSVRDSYNEQFF.

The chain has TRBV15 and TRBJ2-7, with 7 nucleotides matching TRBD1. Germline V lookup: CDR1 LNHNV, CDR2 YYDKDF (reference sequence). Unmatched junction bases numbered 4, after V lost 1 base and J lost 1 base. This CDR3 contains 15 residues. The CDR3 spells CATSRATGQSYEQYF. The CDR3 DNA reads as TGTGCCACCAGCAGAGCAACGGGACAGTCCTACGAGCAGTACTTC.

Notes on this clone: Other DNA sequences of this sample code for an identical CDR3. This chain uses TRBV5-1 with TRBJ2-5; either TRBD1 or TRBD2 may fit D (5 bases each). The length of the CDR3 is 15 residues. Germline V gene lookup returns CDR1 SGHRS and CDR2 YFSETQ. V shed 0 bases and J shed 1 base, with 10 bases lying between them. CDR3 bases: TGCGCCAGCAGCTTGGCCGGTGGGGGCCAAGAGACCCAGTACTTC. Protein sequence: CASSLAGGGQETQYF.

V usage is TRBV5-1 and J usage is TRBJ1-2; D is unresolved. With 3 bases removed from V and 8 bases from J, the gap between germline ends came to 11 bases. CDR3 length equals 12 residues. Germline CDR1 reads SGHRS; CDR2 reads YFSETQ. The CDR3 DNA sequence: TGCGCCAGCAGCTCGAACACCAGGGGCTACACCTTC. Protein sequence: CASSSNTRGYTF.

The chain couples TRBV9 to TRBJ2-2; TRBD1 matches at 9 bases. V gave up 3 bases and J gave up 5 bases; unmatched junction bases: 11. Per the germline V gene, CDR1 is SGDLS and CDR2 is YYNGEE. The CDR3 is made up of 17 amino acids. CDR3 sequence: CASSAHVWDRATGELFF. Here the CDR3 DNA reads TGTGCCAGCAGCGCCCACGTGTGGGACAGGGCTACCGGGGAGCTGTTTTTT. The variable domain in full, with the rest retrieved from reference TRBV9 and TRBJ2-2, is DSGVTQTPKHLITATGQRVTLRCSPRSGDLSVYWYQQSLDQGLQFLIQYYNGEERAKGNILERFSAQQFPDLHSELNLSSLELGDSALYFCASSAHVWDRATGELFFGEGSRLTVL.

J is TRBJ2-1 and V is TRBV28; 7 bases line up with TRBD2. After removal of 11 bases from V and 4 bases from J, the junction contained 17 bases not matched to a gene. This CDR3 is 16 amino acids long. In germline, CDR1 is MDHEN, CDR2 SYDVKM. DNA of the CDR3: TGTGCCCTAGGCCCCAGCGGGGTGATAGAATACAATGAGCAGTTCTTC. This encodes CALGPSGVIEYNEQFF. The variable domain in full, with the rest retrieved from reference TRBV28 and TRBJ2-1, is DVKVTQSSRYLVKRTGEKVFLECVQDMDHENMFWYRQDPGLGLRLIYFSYDVKMKEKGDIPEGYSVSREKKERFSLILESASTNQTSMYLCALGPSGVIEYNEQFFGPGTRLTVL.

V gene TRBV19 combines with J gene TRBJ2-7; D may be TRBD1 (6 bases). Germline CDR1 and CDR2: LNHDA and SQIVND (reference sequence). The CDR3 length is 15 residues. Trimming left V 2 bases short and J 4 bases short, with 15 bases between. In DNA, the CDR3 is TGTGCCAGTAGTATATCCGAACAGGGAAAGTACGAGCAGTACTTC. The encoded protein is CASSISEQGKYEQYF.

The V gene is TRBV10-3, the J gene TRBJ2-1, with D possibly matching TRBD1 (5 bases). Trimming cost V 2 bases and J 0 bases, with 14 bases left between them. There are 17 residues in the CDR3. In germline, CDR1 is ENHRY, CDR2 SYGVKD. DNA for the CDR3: TGTGCCATCAGTGAGCCCACTTCAGGGTTCTCCTACAATGAGCAGTTCTTC. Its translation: CAISEPTSGFSYNEQFF.

CDR3 sequence (DNA): TGTGCCAGCAGTGGGGGCTGGGAAGCTTTCTTT. It yields the protein CASSGGWEAFF. The V gene is TRBV6-5, the J gene TRBJ1-1, with D perhaps matching TRBD1 (6 bases). V was clipped by 5 bases and J by 8 bases, with 9 bases between them. The CDR3 consists of 11 residues. Germline V gene sequence: CDR1 MNHEY, CDR2 SVGAGI.

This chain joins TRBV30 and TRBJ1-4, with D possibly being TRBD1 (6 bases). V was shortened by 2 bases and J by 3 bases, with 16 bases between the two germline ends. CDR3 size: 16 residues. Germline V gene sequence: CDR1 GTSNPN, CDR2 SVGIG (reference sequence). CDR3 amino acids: CAWSPPRGRSNEKLFF. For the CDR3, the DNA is TGTGCCTGGAGTCCCCCTCGGGGGCGCTCTAATGAAAAACTGTTTTTT.

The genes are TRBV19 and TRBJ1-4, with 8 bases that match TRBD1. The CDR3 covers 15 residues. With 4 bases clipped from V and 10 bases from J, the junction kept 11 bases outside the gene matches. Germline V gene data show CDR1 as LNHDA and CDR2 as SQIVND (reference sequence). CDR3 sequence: CASSTEAGGGVKLFF. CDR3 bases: TGTGCCAGTAGTACCGAAGCAGGGGGCGGCGTAAAACTGTTTTTT.

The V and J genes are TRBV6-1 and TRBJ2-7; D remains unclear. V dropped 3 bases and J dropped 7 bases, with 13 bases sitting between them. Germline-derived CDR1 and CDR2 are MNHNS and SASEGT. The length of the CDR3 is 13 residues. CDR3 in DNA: TGTGCCAGCAGTGAGGCGCAGCAGTTTGAGCAGTACTTC. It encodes CASSEAQQFEQYF.

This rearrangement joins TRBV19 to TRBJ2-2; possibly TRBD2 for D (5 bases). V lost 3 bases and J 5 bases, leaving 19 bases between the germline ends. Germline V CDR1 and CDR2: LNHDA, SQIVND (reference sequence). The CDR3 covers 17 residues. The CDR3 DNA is TGTGCCAGTAGTATGGGTTGGCAGTTTGGGGAGACCGGGGAGCTGTTTTTT. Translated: CASSMGWQFGETGELFF. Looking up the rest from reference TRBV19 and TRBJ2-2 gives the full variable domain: DGGITQSPKYLFRKEGQNVTLSCEQNLNHDAMYWYRQDPGQGLRLIYYSQIVNDFQKGDIAEGYSVSREKKESFPLTVTSAQKNPTAFYLCASSMGWQFGETGELFFGEGSRLTVL.

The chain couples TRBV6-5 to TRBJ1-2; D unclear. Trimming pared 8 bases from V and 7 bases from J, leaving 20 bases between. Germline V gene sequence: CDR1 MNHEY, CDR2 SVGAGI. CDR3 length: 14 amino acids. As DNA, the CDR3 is TGTGCCAGCGGGCAGACATTTTTAACGGCTGGCTACACCTTC. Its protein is CASGQTFLTAGYTF.

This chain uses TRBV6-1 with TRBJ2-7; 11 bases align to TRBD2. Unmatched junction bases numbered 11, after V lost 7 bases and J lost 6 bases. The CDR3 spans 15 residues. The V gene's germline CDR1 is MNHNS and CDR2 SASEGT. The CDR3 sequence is CASIPAELAGGEQYF. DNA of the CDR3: TGTGCCAGCATCCCCGCCGAGCTAGCGGGAGGCGAGCAGTACTTC.

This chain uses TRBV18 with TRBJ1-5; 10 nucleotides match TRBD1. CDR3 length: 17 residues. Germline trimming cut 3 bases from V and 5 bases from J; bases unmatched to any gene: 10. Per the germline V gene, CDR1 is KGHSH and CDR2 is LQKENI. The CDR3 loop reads CASSPFTTGTGDQPQHF. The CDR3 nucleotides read TGTGCCAGCTCACCCTTTACGACCGGGACAGGGGATCAGCCCCAGCATTTT. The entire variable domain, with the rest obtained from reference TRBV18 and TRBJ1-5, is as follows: NAGVMQNPRHLVRRRGQEARLRCSPMKGHSHVYWYRQLPEEGLKFMVYLQKENIIDESGMPKERFSAEFPKEGPSILRIQQVVRGDSAAYFCASSPFTTGTGDQPQHFGDGTRLSIL.

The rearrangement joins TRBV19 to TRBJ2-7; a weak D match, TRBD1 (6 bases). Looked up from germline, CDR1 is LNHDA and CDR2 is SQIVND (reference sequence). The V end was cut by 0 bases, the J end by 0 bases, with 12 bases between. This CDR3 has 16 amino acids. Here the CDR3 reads CASSIEWTAGSYEQYF. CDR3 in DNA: TGTGCCAGTAGTATAGAGTGGACAGCTGGCTCCTACGAGCAGTACTTC.

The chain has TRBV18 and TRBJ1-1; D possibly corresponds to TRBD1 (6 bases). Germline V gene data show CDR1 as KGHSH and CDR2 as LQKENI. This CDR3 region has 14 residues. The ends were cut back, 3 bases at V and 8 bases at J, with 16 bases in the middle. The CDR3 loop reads CASSPPPPGVEAFF. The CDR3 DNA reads TGTGCCAGCTCACCCCCTCCTCCAGGGGTCGAAGCTTTCTTT.

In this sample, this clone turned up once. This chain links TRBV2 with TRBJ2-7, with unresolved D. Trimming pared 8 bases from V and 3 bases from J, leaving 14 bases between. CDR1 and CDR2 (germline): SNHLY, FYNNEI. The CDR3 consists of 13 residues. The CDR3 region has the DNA TGTGCCAGCTCTGTCCAGGTAGTCTACGAGCAGTACTTC. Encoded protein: CASSVQVVYEQYF.

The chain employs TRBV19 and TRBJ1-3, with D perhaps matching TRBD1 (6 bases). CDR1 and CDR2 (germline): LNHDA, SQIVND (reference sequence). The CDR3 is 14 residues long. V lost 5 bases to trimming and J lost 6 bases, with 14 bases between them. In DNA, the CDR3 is TGTGCCAGTAGTGTCCCGGGACATCCAAACACCATATATTTT. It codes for CASSVPGHPNTIYF.

Here the CDR3 reads CASSPLAGGGETQYF. For the CDR3, the DNA is TGTGCCAGCAGCCCCCTAGCGGGAGGAGGGGAGACCCAGTACTTC. The V gene is TRBV5-6, the J gene TRBJ2-5; 11 bases line up with TRBD2. This CDR3 spans 15 amino acids. Unmatched junction bases numbered 7, after V lost 4 bases and J lost 5 bases. In germline, CDR1 is SGHDT, CDR2 YYEEEE.